This TCR beta chain was obtained from a study of type 1 regulatory T cells. On the study more broadly: T-allo10 is a Tr1-enriched, alloantigen-specific CD4 T cell product made in vitro.

With 5 bases removed from V and 4 bases from J, the gap between germline ends came to 14 bases. The CDR3 runs to 14 residues. Germline assignment: CDR1 SQVTM and CDR2 ANQGSEA. MiXCR, applied by TCRdb to the reads, yields one record per CDR3 protein. The sample has approximately 97,000 distinct CDR3 sequences, roughly 31% seen once. The receptor was isolated from a human donor in good health. The chain joins TRBV29-1 to TRBJ1-4, with D possibly TRBD1 on 5 matching bases. The sequenced sample consisted of CD4+ T cells, either the whole sample or a sorted fraction (not recorded which). The CDR3 DNA follows: TGCAGCGTTAACCGTGCAGGACATAATGAAAAACTGTTTTTT. Protein sequence: CSVNRAGHNEKLFF.